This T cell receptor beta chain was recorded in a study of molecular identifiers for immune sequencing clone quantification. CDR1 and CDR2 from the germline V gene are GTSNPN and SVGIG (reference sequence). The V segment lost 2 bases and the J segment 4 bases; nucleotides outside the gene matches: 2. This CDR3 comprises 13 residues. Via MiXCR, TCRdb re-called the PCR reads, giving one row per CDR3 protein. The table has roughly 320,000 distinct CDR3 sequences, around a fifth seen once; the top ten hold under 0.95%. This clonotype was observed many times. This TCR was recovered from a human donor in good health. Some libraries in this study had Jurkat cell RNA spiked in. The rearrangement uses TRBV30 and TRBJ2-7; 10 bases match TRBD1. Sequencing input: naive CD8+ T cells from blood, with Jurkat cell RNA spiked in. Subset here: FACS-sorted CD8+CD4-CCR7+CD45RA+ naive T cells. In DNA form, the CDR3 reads TGTGCCTGGAGTACGGACAGGGGGTACGAGCAGTACTTC. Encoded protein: CAWSTDRGYEQYF. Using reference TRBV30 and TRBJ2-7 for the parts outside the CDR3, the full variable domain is SQTIHQWPATLVQPVGSPLSLECTVEGTSNPNLYWYRQAAGRGLQLLFYSVGIGQISSEVPQNLSASRPQDRQFILSSKKLLLSDSGFYLCAWSTDRGYEQYFGPGTRLTVT.